This TCR beta chain was obtained from a study of cytomegalovirus exposure and HLA in healthy donors. Of note for this clone: What it recognizes is unknown.

The study ran its PCR with 60 Vbeta and 13 Jbeta primers. Generated by immunoSEQ multiplex PCR, the TCRdb table keeps only in-frame clones and is missing some. Among more than 100,000 clones listed, 75% to 85% were seen once. Trimming at V came to 3 bases and at J to 4 bases, leaving 10 bases not matched to a gene. The CDR3 is made up of 16 amino acids. CDR1 is LNHDA and CDR2 is SQIVND in the germline V gene (reference sequence). Each of the donors was a healthy bone marrow donor. Notes on the study in general: Roughly uniform sequencing depth across donors was assumed, possibly incorrectly. Equally common other TCR beta chains were less clonally expanded than HLA-associated ones, a later analysis found. The authors later linked a missense DCLRE1C variant to TCR beta V- and J-gene trimming.

The chain combines TRBV19 with TRBJ2-7; 9 nucleotides line up with TRBD1. The source material was PBMCs. The source is a woman aged 18-35 years in good health and CMV-seropositive. The CDR3 here is CASSILPGQGVYEQYF. CDR3 nucleotide sequence: TGTGCCAGTAGTATCCTACCGGGACAGGGAGTGTACGAGCAGTACTTC.